These 5 T cell receptor beta chains were all obtained from the same sample, sequenced in a study of beta chain features in type 1 diabetes. Expressed TCRB transcripts were sequenced, since all the RNA that had been isolated was reverse transcribed. Repertoires were generated with immunoSEQ multiplex PCR, while TCRdb's copy carries only in-frame clones and drops some. The table shows 300,000 to 350,000 clones, with 7% to 9% occurring only once. Specimen: central memory CD4+ T cells from blood. These TCRs come from a woman aged 18-29 years in good health.

This clone was seen only a few times. The gene calls are TRBV13 and TRBJ2-3; maybe TRBD2 (6 bases). V gave up 0 bases and J gave up 5 bases, with 9 bases separating them. This CDR3 is built from 14 residues. Germline V CDR1 and CDR2: PRHDT, FYEKMQ (reference sequence). The DNA of the CDR3 is TGTGCCAGCAGCTTAGGGGCGGGAAGAGATACGCAGTATTTT. It encodes CASSLGAGRDTQYF.

The chain carries TRBV4-3 and TRBJ2-7, with D perhaps TRBD2 (5 bases). The CDR3 length is 13 residues. Per germline, CDR1 LGHNA and CDR2 YSLEER. V lost 0 bases and J 9 bases, leaving 12 bases between the germline ends. The CDR3, as DNA: TGCGCCAGCAGCCAAGACCCCCGGGGTGTGCAGTACTTC. Its translation: CASSQDPRGVQYF.

This clone appeared a few times. V usage is TRBV6-5 and J usage is TRBJ2-7; D is unresolved. CDR1 and CDR2 (germline): MNHEY, SVGAGI. The CDR3 contains 15 residues. V was trimmed by 0 bases and J by 4 bases, leaving 13 bases between them. CDR3 bases: TGTGCCAGCAGTTACTCATCCGGTCCTTCTTACGAGCAGTACTTC. Amino acid sequence: CASSYSSGPSYEQYF.

This clone was recorded many times. This chain joins TRBV9 and TRBJ2-1; 8 bases fit TRBD1. Germline trimming cut 0 bases from V and 9 bases from J; bases unmatched to any gene: 8. Per the germline V gene, CDR1 is SGDLS and CDR2 is YYNGEE. The CDR3 totals 15 residues. The CDR3 is CASSVVGTGGTEQFF. DNA of the CDR3: TGTGCCAGCAGCGTAGTCGGGACAGGAGGAACTGAGCAGTTCTTC.

The J gene is TRBJ2-3, the V gene TRBV10-3; D remains ambiguous. Germline V gene sequence: CDR1 ENHRY, CDR2 SYGVKD. The germline V and J ends were trimmed by 4 bases and 4 bases, with 6 bases remaining between them. This CDR3 region has 12 residues. The DNA of the CDR3 is TGTGCCATCAGTGGCGAGGCAGATACGCAGTATTTT. Amino acid sequence: CAISGEADTQYF.